The rows below give T cell receptor beta chains drawn from one sample of a study of cytomegalovirus exposure and HLA in healthy donors. This table comes from immunoSEQ multiplex PCR, and its TCRdb copy is limited to in-frame clones, with some not included. This table holds 120,000 or so clones, around 74% found once. The sequenced material came from PBMCs. The receptor source for this set is a man between 60 and 75 years old in good health and CMV-seropositive. The CDR3 runs from the conserved cysteine through the conserved F or W. A D gene is named only where the DNA matches it firmly. Rows may omit the clone size; those that give it use once, few, many or a size class.

v_call	d_call	j_call	clone_size	cdr3_nt	cdr3_aa
TRBV10-2	TRBD2	TRBJ2-5	NA	TGCGCCACCTGGGGAGGGTACCAAGAGACCCAGTACTTC	CATWGGYQETQYF
TRBV28	NA	TRBJ1-4	NA	TGTGCCAGCAGCAGGGGCAAAGAAAAACTGTTTTTT	CASSRGKEKLFF
TRBV2	NA	TRBJ1-3	few	TGTGCCAGCAGTGTCGAGGGCTCTGGAAACACCATATATTTT	CASSVEGSGNTIYF
TRBV5-5	NA	TRBJ1-5	once	TGTGCCAGCAGCATAACAGGGACGAATCAGCCCCAGCATTTT	CASSITGTNQPQHF
TRBV19	NA	TRBJ1-5	NA	TGTGCCAGTAGTATGACAGCTTTAGGCAATCAGCCCCAGCATTTT	CASSMTALGNQPQHF
TRBV18	NA	TRBJ1-1	NA	TGTGCCAGCTCACCAACAGACCTGAACACTGAAGCTTTCTTT	CASSPTDLNTEAFF
TRBV18	TRBD2	TRBJ2-1	NA	TGTGCCAGCTCACCAGATGGACGGGAGGGCCGGTACAATGAGCAGTTCTTC	CASSPDGREGRYNEQFF
TRBV2	NA	TRBJ2-7	NA	TGTGCCACGGGAGAGGGGCGCGGTTACGAGCAGTACTTC	CATGEGRGYEQYF
TRBV14	NA	TRBJ2-3	NA	TGTGCCAGCAGCCAAGCCGTCCTATCGTTCAGAAGAAGGTCGGGGGAAGGCGATACGCAGTATTTT	CASSQAVLSFRRRSGEGDTQYF
TRBV18	NA	TRBJ2-7	NA	TGTGCCAGCTCACCAGCCACCAGGTCCGAGCAGTACTTC	CASSPATRSEQYF
TRBV28	TRBD1	TRBJ2-7	NA	TGTGCCAGCAGTCCGTGGGGGACAGAGACTTCCTACGAGCAGTACTTC	CASSPWGTETSYEQYF
TRBV5-6	NA	TRBJ1-1	once	TGTGCCAGCAGCTTGGGGCGGGGCCGAACTGAAGCTTTCTTT	CASSLGRGRTEAFF
TRBV5-5	TRBD1	TRBJ1-1	NA	TGTGCCAGCAGCTTGGCGGGACAGGTTAACACTGAAGCTTTCTTT	CASSLAGQVNTEAFF
TRBV28	NA	TRBJ2-7	NA	TGTGCCAGCAGCCCTTCGGGAGCCCAGTACGTCCACGAGCAGTACTTC	CASSPSGAQYVHEQYF
TRBV6-1	NA	TRBJ2-7	NA	TGTGCCAGCAGTTCTTCCGAGACCGTCCGGGTGGAGCAGTACTTC	CASSSSETVRVEQYF
TRBV29-1	NA	TRBJ1-1	NA	TGCAGCGTTGAAAGAGGGGGCACTGAAGCTTTCTTT	CSVERGGTEAFF
TRBV5-1	TRBD2	TRBJ2-3	NA	TGCGCCAGCAGCTTGGGACTAGCGGGGGGCGTACGAGATACGCAGTATTTT	CASSLGLAGGVRDTQYF
TRBV9	TRBD2	TRBJ2-3	NA	TGTGCCAGCAGCGTCAGCGGGAATGGTGATACGCAGTATTTT	CASSVSGNGDTQYF
TRBV30	NA	TRBJ1-2	NA	TGTGCCTGGAGTGTAGGAGGGACCGGCTATGGCTACACCTTC	CAWSVGGTGYGYTF
TRBV5-6	NA	TRBJ1-6	NA	TGTGCCAGCAGCACCCGTGAGTGGTACTATAATTCACCCCTCCACTTT	CASSTREWYYNSPLHF
TRBV18	NA	TRBJ2-1	NA	TGTGCCAGCTCAGATTCCGCCGGGGGCAATGAGCAGTTCTTC	CASSDSAGGNEQFF
TRBV19	NA	TRBJ1-5	NA	TGTGCCAGTAGTATGGAGGACCAGCCCCAGCATTTT	CASSMEDQPQHF
TRBV4-2	NA	TRBJ1-1	few	TGTGCCAGCAGCGAACAGGGAAGAAACGCTTTGAACACTGAAGCTTTCTTT	CASSEQGRNALNTEAFF
TRBV5-1	TRBD2	TRBJ2-1	NA	TGCGCCAGCAGCTTGGCCCTGGCGGGAGGAGATGAGCAGTTCTTC	CASSLALAGGDEQFF
TRBV5-8	NA	TRBJ2-2	few	TGTGCCAGCAGCCCTTTTACAGGGTTCGGGGAGCTGTTTTTT	CASSPFTGFGELFF
TRBV6-6	NA	TRBJ1-1	NA	TGTGCCAGCACCGACAAGACATTGAACACTGAAGCTTTCTTT	CASTDKTLNTEAFF
TRBV1	NA	TRBJ2-3	NA	TGCACCAGCAGCCAGCTAGCGGGGGGTATAGATACGCAGTATTTT	CTSSQLAGGIDTQYF
TRBV11-2	TRBD2	TRBJ2-2	NA	TGTGCCAGCAGCTTAGATCCCCTAGCGGTGAACACCGGGGAGCTGTTTTTT	CASSLDPLAVNTGELFF
TRBV5-4	NA	TRBJ1-2	NA	TGTGCCAGCAGCTCTCCGGGAACCTATGGCTACACCTTC	CASSSPGTYGYTF
TRBV5-1	NA	TRBJ1-1	few	TGCGCCAGCAGCTTGGCGGGAATGAACACTGAAGCTTTCTTT	CASSLAGMNTEAFF
TRBV6-5	NA	TRBJ1-1	NA	TGTGCCAGCAGTTACTCGACCCGGAGACTTAACACTGAAGCTTTCTTT	CASSYSTRRLNTEAFF
TRBV18	TRBD2	TRBJ2-7	NA	TGTGCCAGCTCACCACGGATGGCGGGGGGGCCGCACGAGCAGTACTTC	CASSPRMAGGPHEQYF
TRBV15	TRBD1	TRBJ1-4	NA	TGTGCCACCAGCGCCCGACAGGGTATCGGTGAAAAACTGTTTTTT	CATSARQGIGEKLFF
TRBV6-1	NA	TRBJ1-5	NA	TGTGCCAGCAGCTCAGGGTTCTACCCCCAGCATTTT	CASSSGFYPQHF
TRBV5-3	NA	TRBJ1-1	NA	TGTGCCAGAAGCCTCCGGACAGTTGTGGCTTTCTTT	CARSLRTVVAFF
TRBV18	NA	TRBJ2-3	NA	TGTGCCAGCTCACCACGGGGGGGCGGAGGCACAGATACGCAGTATTTT	CASSPRGGGGTDTQYF
TRBV18	TRBD2	TRBJ2-1	few	TGTGCCAGCTCATCCGGACTAGCGGGAGCTAGAGAGCAGTTCTTC	CASSSGLAGAREQFF
TRBV5-1	TRBD1	TRBJ2-7	NA	TGCGCCAGCAGCTCCGGGACAGGGCTTACCTACGAGCAGTACTTC	CASSSGTGLTYEQYF
TRBV10-3	NA	TRBJ1-5	NA	TGTGCCATCAGTGAGTCCTCGGGAAATCAGCCCCAGCATTTT	CAISESSGNQPQHF
TRBV19	TRBD2	TRBJ2-1	NA	TGTGCCAGTAGTACCCCACCCGGGACTAGCCGTGACAATGAGCAGTTCTTC	CASSTPPGTSRDNEQFF
TRBV5-1	NA	TRBJ2-7	NA	TGCGCCAGCGGCTTGGCAGTGTCAGAGCAGTACTTC	CASGLAVSEQYF
TRBV7-2	TRBD1	TRBJ1-5	NA	TGTGCCAGCAGCTTACTGGCAGGGGGACCCGATCAGCCCCAGCATTTT	CASSLLAGGPDQPQHF
TRBV10-3	NA	TRBJ2-1	NA	TGTGCCATCAGAACCCAGGGGAATGAGCAGTTCTTC	CAIRTQGNEQFF
TRBV5-8	NA	TRBJ1-4	NA	TGTGCCAGCAGCCTTTTTGGGACGGGGGGCCTGAATGAAAAACTGTTTTTT	CASSLFGTGGLNEKLFF
TRBV4-1	NA	TRBJ2-1	NA	TGCGCCAGCAGCCCCCTCAGCCCGGAGGGGCAGTTCTTC	CASSPLSPEGQFF
TRBV6-5	NA	TRBJ1-1	few	TGTGCCAGCAGTTACGCGGGGCAGGGAACCACTGAAGCTTTCTTT	CASSYAGQGTTEAFF
TRBV18	NA	TRBJ1-1	NA	TGTGCCAGTGGGGAGGAAGTGAACACTGAAGCTTTCTTT	CASGEEVNTEAFF
TRBV7-9	NA	TRBJ1-2	NA	TGTGCCAGCAGCTTAGACATAGGGGGAGTCGAAGGCTACACCTTC	CASSLDIGGVEGYTF
TRBV11-2	NA	TRBJ1-5	few	TGTGCCAGCAGCCCCACGACAGGATTCAATCAGCCCCAGCATTTT	CASSPTTGFNQPQHF
TRBV4-1	NA	TRBJ2-7	NA	TGCGCCAGCAGCCAAGATCCCCGGAGGGTGTACGAGCAGTACTTC	CASSQDPRRVYEQYF
TRBV28	TRBD2	TRBJ2-7	NA	TGTGCCAGCAGGCACAGGACTAGCGGGATCTCGGGGGAGCAGTACTTC	CASRHRTSGISGEQYF
TRBV7-3	NA	TRBJ2-2	NA	TGTGCCAGCACGGGTTCTAACACCGGGGAGCTGTTTTTT	CASTGSNTGELFF